This T cell receptor beta chain is drawn from a study of T cell responses to AZD1222 COVID-19 vaccine. V dropped 3 bases and J dropped 7; count of bases not matched to a gene: 8. CDR1 is MNHEY and CDR2 is SVGAGI in the germline V gene. The CDR3 consists of 16 residues. Clones were sequenced by immunoSEQ multiplex PCR, and TCRdb holds only the in-frame ones, with some missing. This table has approximately 88,000 clones, 90% appearing once. The rearrangement uses TRBV6-5 and TRBJ2-2; 10 bases fit TRBD2. This TCR came from an adult who received the AZD1222 COVID-19 vaccine. This sample comprised peripheral blood, obtained 28 days after the second AZD1222 dose. The CDR3 DNA reads as TGTGCCAGCAGTTATGGGGCTAGCGGGGGAATCGGGGAGCTGTTTTTT. This gives the protein CASSYGASGGIGELFF.